The sequence of this T cell receptor beta chain was determined in a study of blood T cell repertoires in COVID-19. Study as a whole: Samples of COVID-19 (acute and convalescent) were obtained from the United States, Italy and Spain. PBMCs, B-cell-depleted T cells, or T cells were the source of the cDNA or gDNA that made up the material.

Germline trimming cut 6 bases from V and 2 bases from J; bases unmatched to any gene: 4. Germline loops: CDR1 MNHEY, CDR2 SVGAGI. The CDR3 has 15 residues. This clone was picked up one time. The sample holds other DNA sequences that translate to the same CDR3. Assay used: immunoSEQ multiplex PCR; TCRdb lists only in-frame clones, some missing. The data hold 120,000 to 150,000 clones, with roughly 90% observed a single time. Sequencing was done on a sample of peripheral blood. This chain connects TRBV6-5 to TRBJ1-5, with 10 bases aligning to TRBD1. This TCR derives from a human donor in a cohort sampled during active COVID-19. The CDR3 region has the DNA TGTGCCAGCAGCCGGGACAGGGGAGGCAATCAGCCCCAGCATTTT. Protein sequence: CASSRDRGGNQPQHF.